The TCR beta chain under discussion was sequenced for a study of identical twins. This CDR3 spans 13 amino acids. Trimming removed 3 bases at V and 5 bases at J, with 10 bases between. Template switching introduced a universal primer site, and the cDNA bore unique molecular identifiers. TCRdb recomputed calls from the 5' RACE reads with MiXCR, one row per CDR3 protein. Counted here are 200,000 or so distinct CDR3 sequences, 6% to 9% occurring once; the ten biggest clones make up roughly 2%. This clonotype appeared many times. These same data were also listed under a study on yellow fever vaccine responses in identical twins. That paper states: Twins reportedly mounted vaccine T cell responses that seemed partly convergent, partly personalized.

The source is a young woman in good health. Sequencing used memory (CD45RO+) T cells sorted from blood. The chain carries TRBV12-3 or TRBV12-4 and TRBJ2-5, with D perhaps TRBD2 (6 bases). CDR3 coding DNA: TGTGCCAGCAGTTTGGTCCGGGGGGAGACCCAGTACTTC. Translated: CASSLVRGETQYF.